A single sample is the source of the 26 T cell receptor beta chains below, sequenced in a study of cytomegalovirus exposure and HLA in healthy donors. Vbeta (60) and Jbeta (13) primers were used in the PCR. The method was immunoSEQ multiplex PCR; TCRdb's version includes in-frame clones alone and lacks a portion of them. The sample totals about 75,000 clones; its top ten clones hold 2.5% to 3%. The material sequenced was PBMCs. The receptors stem from a man aged 40-55 years in good health and CMV-seronegative.

The chain carries TRBV9 and TRBJ2-6; no definite D call. The CDR3 totals 15 residues. Germline V gene lookup returns CDR1 SGDLS and CDR2 YYNGEE. V was trimmed by 5 bases and J by 0 bases, leaving 9 bases between them. CDR3 region: CASRPADSGANVLTF. The CDR3 DNA is TGTGCCAGCAGGCCTGCAGACTCTGGGGCCAACGTCCTGACTTTC. The whole variable domain, remainder taken from reference TRBV9 and TRBJ2-6, is DSGVTQTPKHLITATGQRVTLRCSPRSGDLSVYWYQQSLDQGLQFLIQYYNGEERAKGNILERFSAQQFPDLHSELNLSSLELGDSALYFCASRPADSGANVLTFGAGSRLTVL.

The rearrangement joins TRBV15 to TRBJ2-5; 7 positions match TRBD1. Per germline, CDR1 LNHNV and CDR2 YYDKDF (reference sequence). The CDR3 covers 14 residues. Trimming took 3 bases from V and 4 from J; bases not matched to a gene: 5. CDR3 sequence (DNA): TGTGCCACCAGCAGGGGGACAGTTTTAGAGACCCAGTACTTC. Protein sequence: CATSRGTVLETQYF. The full variable domain, rest sourced from reference TRBV15 and TRBJ2-5, is DAMVIQNPRYQVTQFGKPVTLSCSQTLNHNVMYWYQQKSSQAPKLLFHYYDKDFNNEADTPDNFQSRRPNTSFCFLDIRSPGLGDTAMYLCATSRGTVLETQYFGPGTRLLVL.

The chain has TRBV18 and TRBJ1-3; D gene ambiguous. The V end was cut by 3 bases, the J end by 0 bases, with 6 bases between. The CDR3 length is 14 residues. From germline, CDR1 is KGHSH and CDR2 LQKENI. CDR3 coding DNA: TGTGCCAGCTCACCCTCAGACTCTGGAAACACCATATATTTT. It translates to CASSPSDSGNTIYF.

The V gene is TRBV2, the J gene TRBJ1-2; TRBD1 is a possible D gene (5 bases). This CDR3 contains 15 residues. Trimming cost V 2 bases and J 1 base, with 11 bases left between them. CDR1 is SNHLY, CDR2 FYNNEI, per germline. CDR3 amino acids: CASSESLGGNYGYTF. CDR3 coding DNA: TGTGCCAGCAGTGAATCCCTCGGGGGTAACTATGGCTACACCTTC.

This sequence joins TRBV4-1 and TRBJ1-6, with a possible D match to TRBD1 (5 bases). V gave up 0 bases and J gave up 11 bases, with 32 bases separating them. This CDR3 has 21 amino acids. Germline CDR1 and CDR2: MGHRA and YSYEKL. This CDR3 is CASSQDPNRRAIARLNPPLHF. Written as DNA, the CDR3 is TGCGCCAGCAGCCAAGATCCGAACAGGAGGGCCATAGCTCGGTTGAATCCACCCCTCCACTTT.

This chain connects TRBV6-1 to TRBJ2-5; 7 bases are shared with TRBD1. CDR3 length: 15 residues. V lost 6 bases to trimming and J lost 2 bases; unmatched junction nucleotides: 9. Germline CDR1 reads MNHNS; CDR2 reads SASEGT. This CDR3 is CASSGRDSRQETQYF. The CDR3 bases are TGTGCCAGCAGCGGCCGGGACAGTCGACAAGAGACCCAGTACTTC.

The chain uses TRBV5-6 and TRBJ2-5; 9 bases are shared with TRBD1. This CDR3 has 15 amino acids. CDR1 is SGHDT and CDR2 is YYEEEE in the germline V gene. V lost 4 bases, J lost 7 bases, and 11 bases stayed unmatched. The CDR3 region has the DNA TGTGCCAGCAGCGGGGACAGGGATACTTTGTGGACCCAGTACTTC. Translating it yields CASSGDRDTLWTQYF.

V and J are TRBV11-3 and TRBJ1-6; perhaps TRBD1 as D (6 bases). CDR3 size: 13 residues. Germline CDR1 reads SGHNT; CDR2 reads YENEEA. V was trimmed by 5 bases and J by 9 bases, leaving 11 bases between them. The CDR3 region has the DNA TGTGCCAGCAGCCGGGACAACTTTTCACCCCTCCACTTT. It specifies CASSRDNFSPLHF.

Comment on this clone: A junction end diverges from the germline sequence, so it may reflect a read error. V and J are TRBV6-1 and TRBJ1-1; D is uncertain. Germline V lookup: CDR1 MNHNS, CDR2 SASEGT. This CDR3 has 14 residues. The CDR3 nucleotides read TGTGCCAGCACTGAAACAGTAATGAACACTGAAGCTTTCTTT. Translated, it gives CASTETVMNTEAFF.

In DNA form, the CDR3 reads TGTGCCATCAATCGGGAATCGGGACAAAACACCGGGGAGCTGTTTTTT. Translated: CAINRESGQNTGELFF. The chain couples TRBV10-3 to TRBJ2-2; a weak D match, TRBD1 (6 bases). CDR3 length equals 16 residues. Germline-derived CDR1 and CDR2 are ENHRY and SYGVKD. Trimming left V 7 bases short and J 2 bases short, with 17 bases between.

The V and J genes are TRBV28 and TRBJ1-5, with 7 positions matching TRBD1. This CDR3 has 15 residues. Looked up from germline, CDR1 is MDHEN and CDR2 is SYDVKM. Unmatched junction bases numbered 12, after V lost 6 bases and J lost 7 bases. The CDR3: CASSPSTGLNQPQHF. The CDR3 DNA follows: TGTGCCAGCAGCCCGTCGACAGGGTTAAACCAGCCCCAGCATTTT.

The chain employs TRBV6-1 and TRBJ1-2, with 10 bases that match TRBD1. Germline trimming cut 3 bases from V and 4 bases from J; bases unmatched to any gene: 2. This CDR3 contains 14 residues. The germline V gene encodes CDR1 MNHNS and CDR2 SASEGT. The chain's CDR3 is CASSETGGIYGYTF. CDR3 bases: TGTGCCAGCAGTGAGACAGGGGGCATCTATGGCTACACCTTC.

The chain joins TRBV30 to TRBJ2-5; unclear D gene. The germline V and J ends were trimmed by 1 base and 5 bases, with 11 bases remaining between them. Germline loops: CDR1 GTSNPN, CDR2 SVGIG (reference sequence). The CDR3 runs 13 residues. The CDR3, as DNA: TGTGCCTGGAGTGAATCAACCTATGAGACCCAGTACTTC. It is translated as CAWSESTYETQYF. The entire variable domain, with the rest obtained from reference TRBV30 and TRBJ2-5, is as follows: SQTIHQWPATLVQPVGSPLSLECTVEGTSNPNLYWYRQAAGRGLQLLFYSVGIGQISSEVPQNLSASRPQDRQFILSSKKLLLSDSGFYLCAWSESTYETQYFGPGTRLLVL.

In regard to this clone: The conserved closing phenylalanine or tryptophan is absent in this CDR3, likely reflecting a read error. The V and J genes are TRBV19 and TRBJ1-6; D is unclear. CDR3 size: 13 residues. From germline, CDR1 is LNHDA and CDR2 SQIVND (reference sequence). V lost 4 bases and J lost 7, with 8 bases in between. As DNA, the CDR3 is TGTGCCAGTAGTAGACCGGACAATTCACCCCTCCACCTT. Translating gives CASSRPDNSPLHL.

The chain couples TRBV5-1 to TRBJ1-1, with 8 bases identical to TRBD1. J was trimmed by 10 bases and V by 2 bases; bases with no gene match: 16. The CDR3 has 16 amino acids. Germline assignment: CDR1 SGHRS and CDR2 YFSETQ. CDR3 nucleotides: TGCGCCAGCAGCTTCGGACAGGGTGTGTCTCTCGGTGGAGCTTTCTTT. Translated: CASSFGQGVSLGGAFF.

The V gene is TRBV30, the J gene TRBJ1-6; D not certain. This CDR3 region has 14 residues. With 5 bases removed from V and 1 base from J, the gap between germline ends came to 9 bases. Looked up from germline, CDR1 is GTSNPN and CDR2 is SVGIG (reference sequence). CDR3 sequence reads: CAWGPRSYNSPLHF. The DNA for the CDR3 is TGTGCCTGGGGGCCTCGGTCCTATAATTCACCCCTCCACTTT. Supplemented by reference TRBV30 and TRBJ1-6, the full variable domain reads SQTIHQWPATLVQPVGSPLSLECTVEGTSNPNLYWYRQAAGRGLQLLFYSVGIGQISSEVPQNLSASRPQDRQFILSSKKLLLSDSGFYLCAWGPRSYNSPLHFGNGTRLTVT.

The J gene is TRBJ1-4, the V gene TRBV2, with a tentative D call TRBD1 (5 bases). The CDR3 sequence is 14 residues long. Between the trimmed V and J ends, which lost 1 base and 3 bases, there was a span of 6 bases. CDR1 and CDR2 (germline): SNHLY, FYNNEI. The CDR3 DNA is TGTGCCAGCAGTGAAGGGGGCTCTAATGAAAAACTGTTTTTT. Residues: CASSEGGSNEKLFF.

The CDR3 DNA is TGTGCCAGCACGGGGGAGGGAACAAACACTGAAGCTTTCTTT. It encodes CASTGEGTNTEAFF. The chain recombines TRBV18 with TRBJ1-1, with D possibly matching TRBD1 (5 bases). V dropped 8 bases and J dropped 2 bases, with 15 bases sitting between them. Germline lookup yields CDR1 KGHSH and CDR2 LQKENI. This CDR3 has 14 residues.

The rearrangement links TRBV6-1 to TRBJ2-5, with D possibly matching TRBD2 (5 bases). CDR1 is MNHNS, CDR2 SASEGT, per germline. The CDR3 sequence is 15 residues long. The germline V and J ends were trimmed by 4 bases and 0 bases, with 12 bases remaining between them. Here the CDR3 reads CASSAGLLYQETQYF. CDR3 bases: TGTGCCAGCAGTGCCGGACTCTTGTACCAAGAGACCCAGTACTTC.

As DNA, the CDR3 is TGTGCCAGTACCACCTCTTGGATGTCGGCCGGAGGAAAACTGTTTTTT. The encoded protein is CASTTSWMSAGGKLFF. J is TRBJ1-4 and V is TRBV19; D not resolved. Trimming shortened V by 7 bases and J by 10 bases, and 25 bases separated the two germline ends. The CDR3 runs to 16 residues. Germline V gene lookup returns CDR1 LNHDA and CDR2 SQIVND (reference sequence).

The chain joins TRBV6-1 to TRBJ1-4; TRBD1 might be the D (6 bases). Germline V gene sequence: CDR1 MNHNS, CDR2 SASEGT. The V end was cut by 5 bases, the J end by 7 bases, with 11 bases between. The CDR3 totals 13 residues. The CDR3 sequence is CASSLGGGEKLFF. The CDR3 nucleotides are TGTGCCAGCAGTCTTGGGGGCGGTGAAAAACTGTTTTTT.

The rearrangement links TRBV11-2 to TRBJ2-5, with 7 bases fitting TRBD2. CDR1 is SGHAT, CDR2 FQNNGV, per germline. The CDR3 is 13 amino acids. With V trimmed by 5 bases and J by 3 bases, 3 bases remained unmatched. This CDR3 is CASSRGREETQYF. In DNA form, the CDR3 reads TGTGCCAGCAGCCGCGGGAGAGAAGAGACCCAGTACTTC.

The chain uses TRBV6-1 and TRBJ1-6; 7 bases are shared with TRBD1. The CDR3 is 16 amino acids. Germline CDR1 and CDR2: MNHNS and SASEGT. Trimming removed 4 bases from V and 2 bases from J; junction bases left unmatched: 5. The CDR3 loop is CASSGETGAYNSPLHF. Here the CDR3 DNA reads TGTGCCAGCAGTGGAGAAACAGGGGCCTATAATTCACCCCTCCACTTT.

This chain links TRBV30 with TRBJ2-1; D remains ambiguous. Between the trimmed V and J ends, which lost 7 bases and 0 bases, there was a span of 16 bases. There are 15 residues in the CDR3. Germline CDR1 and CDR2: GTSNPN and SVGIG (reference sequence). The CDR3 DNA sequence: TGTGCCTCGATTTATAAAATGAGCTCCTACAATGAGCAGTTCTTC. Translating gives CASIYKMSSYNEQFF.

The V and J genes are TRBV6-5 and TRBJ1-2; no clear D gene. The CDR3 has 14 amino acids. V was shortened by 6 bases and J by 6 bases, with 17 bases between the two germline ends. In germline, CDR1 is MNHEY, CDR2 SVGAGI. DNA for the CDR3: TGTGCCAGCAGCCTCCTGGAGGGCCGGGATGGCTACACCTTC. Translation gives CASSLLEGRDGYTF.

This chain connects TRBV12-5 to TRBJ1-3; possibly TRBD1 for D (5 bases). V was shortened by 5 bases and J by 2 bases, with 13 bases between the two germline ends. The CDR3 totals 15 residues. Germline V lookup: CDR1 LGHNT, CDR2 FRNRAP. The CDR3 DNA is TGTGCTAGTGGTACGTCCTCGACAGCTGGAAACACCATATATTTT. This codes for CASGTSSTAGNTIYF.